Reported below is one T cell receptor beta chain. The sample originates from a study of T cell changes during pregnancy in multiple sclerosis. Germline assignment: CDR1 LGHNA and CDR2 YSLEER. Trimming took 0 bases from V and 0 from J, leaving 9 bases between them. This CDR3 comprises 16 residues. The method was immunoSEQ multiplex PCR; TCRdb's version includes in-frame clones alone and lacks a portion of them. The sample consists of 45,000 to 75,000 clones, over 90% of them appearing once. The specimen comprised peripheral blood, sampled in the first trimester of pregnancy. This TCR derives from a female donor with multiple sclerosis, enrolled in a pregnancy study. This chain connects TRBV4-3 to TRBJ2-4; D remains ambiguous. CDR3 coding DNA: TGCGCCAGCAGCCAAGATCGCTCACTAGCCAAAAACATTCAGTACTTC. Amino acid sequence: CASSQDRSLAKNIQYF.